The present T cell receptor beta chain was sequenced within a study of blood T cell repertoires in COVID-19. On the study more broadly: Acute and convalescent COVID-19 samples came from the United States, Italy and Spain.

Measured with immunoSEQ multiplex PCR; TCRdb has only the in-frame clones, and not every one. The sample gives fewer than 300,000 clones, about 93% of which show up once; roughly 1.1% is in the top ten. The CDR3 covers 16 residues. The trim removed 1 base at V and 13 bases at J, leaving 14 bases unmatched. CDR1 is SGHVS, CDR2 FQNEAQ, per germline. This receptor was obtained from a woman younger than 45 who had recovered from COVID-19. Sequencing used PBMCs or T cells enriched from blood (not recorded which). The chain links TRBV7-8 to TRBJ1-5; 9 positions match TRBD1. The CDR3 protein is CASSLEVGTGSSLQHF. The CDR3 DNA sequence: TGTGCCAGCAGCTTAGAAGTCGGGACAGGGTCTTCCCTTCAGCATTTT.